Shown below are 20 T cell receptor beta chains from a single sample sequenced in a study of prognosis after radiotherapy for stage I lung cancer. From genomic DNA, TCR beta CDR3 was amplified by two-round multiplex PCR. Individual primers that were specific to each TRBV and TRBJ gene served in first-round PCR. TCRdb reprocessed the multiplex PCR reads via MiXCR and lists one record per CDR3 protein. This table holds over 15,000 distinct CDR3 sequences, roughly 45% found once. The sequences come from PBMCs, collected before or after stereotactic body radiation therapy (not recorded which). The receptors originated from a donor over 45 with non-small cell lung cancer.

The V gene is TRBV20-1, the J gene TRBJ2-1; D is undetermined. This CDR3 region has 12 residues. With 0 bases removed from V and 4 bases from J, the gap between germline ends came to 4 bases. Germline V gene lookup returns CDR1 DFQATT and CDR2 SNEGSKA (reference sequence). The CDR3 DNA sequence: TGCAGTGCTAGAGAGGATTACAATGAGCAGTTCTTC. Translated: CSAREDYNEQFF.

The table lists this clonotype with many counts. This sequence joins TRBV10-3 and TRBJ1-3; 7 nucleotides agree with TRBD1. The germline V gene encodes CDR1 ENHRY and CDR2 SYGVKD. The CDR3 has 13 amino acids. J gave up 5 bases and V 4 bases, and 2 bases lay outside the gene matches. The CDR3 sequence is CAISGDRRNTIYF. CDR3 DNA: TGTGCCATCAGTGGGGACAGAAGAAACACCATATATTTT.

To note about this clonotype: This sequence is one base from a far larger clone and is likely a read error. This rearrangement joins TRBV6-4 to TRBJ2-2; TRBD1 matches 9 bases. Per the germline V gene, CDR1 is MRHNA and CDR2 is SNTAGT. The CDR3 runs to 19 residues. CDR3 residues: CTSSTPGTGYIGPTGELFF. The CDR3 DNA reads as TGTACCAGCAGTACCCCCGGGACAGGGTACATCGGTCCCACCGGGGAGCTGTTTTTT.

This clonotype was seen once. The chain recombines TRBV6-1 with TRBJ1-2; 7 nucleotides line up with TRBD1. Germline V gene sequence: CDR1 MNHNS, CDR2 SASEGT. Trimming cost V 8 bases and J 2 bases; bases outside gene matches: 2. The CDR3 consists of 12 residues. The CDR3 DNA is TGTGCCAGCTTGACAGGGAACTATGGCTACACCTTC. This sequence encodes CASLTGNYGYTF.

The V gene is TRBV30, the J gene TRBJ1-5; 7 bases line up with TRBD1. The junction had 14 bases not matched to a gene; V was cut back by 1 base and J by 5 bases. The CDR3 runs 17 residues. Per the germline V gene, CDR1 is GTSNPN and CDR2 is SVGIG (reference sequence). The CDR3: CAWSDQPYRGEDQPQHF. The CDR3 nucleotides read TGTGCCTGGAGTGACCAACCTTACAGGGGAGAAGATCAGCCCCAGCATTTT.

Comment on this clonotype: A read error may account for a junction end that differs from germline. The chain combines TRBV19 with TRBJ2-2; D is possibly TRBD1 or TRBD2 (5 bases each). From germline, CDR1 is LNHDA and CDR2 SQIVND (reference sequence). The CDR3 consists of 16 residues. The CDR3 reads CASISQSAQGTGELFF. In nucleotides, the CDR3 is TGTGCCAGCATCTCCCAGTCCGCCCAGGGAACCGGGGAGCTATTTTTT. The full variable domain, with the rest looked up from reference TRBV19 and TRBJ2-2, is DGGITQSPKYLFRKEGQNVTLSCEQNLNHDAMYWYRQDPGQGLRLIYYSQIVNDFQKGDIAEGYSVSREKKESFPLTVTSAQKNPTAFYLCASISQSAQGTGELFFGEGSRLTVL.

This clonotype was counted many times. This chain joins TRBV9 and TRBJ2-3; 12 bases line up with TRBD2. This CDR3 has 19 amino acids. CDR1 and CDR2 from the germline V gene are SGDLS and YYNGEE. V lost 0 bases and J lost 2; bases outside the gene matches: 10. In DNA form, the CDR3 reads TGTGCCAGCAGCGTAGGCCCCCTACTAGCGGGGGGCCCCACAGATACGCAGTATTTT. Protein sequence: CASSVGPLLAGGPTDTQYF.

The sample holds many counts of this clonotype. The chain employs TRBV20-1 and TRBJ1-2; D not certain. The CDR3 runs 12 residues. Germline CDR1 is DFQATT and CDR2 is SNEGSKA (reference sequence). Between the trimmed V and J ends, which lost 0 bases and 1 base, there was a span of 3 bases. The CDR3 loop reads CSARDHNYGYTF. Written as DNA, the CDR3 is TGCAGTGCTAGAGATCATAACTATGGCTACACCTTC.

Concerning this clonotype: No conserved phenylalanine or tryptophan is present at the end of the CDR3, so a read error is the likely explanation. The V and J genes are TRBV6-1 and TRBJ1-1; D gene unclear. CDR1 MNHNS and CDR2 SASEGT come from the germline V gene. Trimming took off 10 bases at V and 1 base at J, with 13 bases between the two ends. CDR3 length: 13 residues. CDR3 DNA: TGTGCCACAACTTATGACAAGAACACTGAAGCTTTCCTT. Its protein product is CATTYDKNTEAFL.

About this clonotype itself: At one end, the junction sequence differs from germline, possibly due to a read error. V is TRBV7-9 and J is TRBJ2-3, with 8 bases that match TRBD2. CDR3 length equals 16 residues. CDR1 is SEHNR, CDR2 FQNEAQ, per germline (reference sequence). CDR3 protein: CSSSLRGLGSTDTQYF. CDR3 DNA sequence: TGTTCCAGCAGCTTAAGGGGACTAGGATCCACAGATACGCAGTATTTT.

The chain uses TRBV6-5 and TRBJ2-3; D is ambiguous. V was cut by 0 bases and J by 4 bases, with 11 bases left in between. Germline V CDR1 and CDR2: MNHEY, SVGAGI. The CDR3 runs to 15 residues. CDR3 protein: CASSYSPTVSDTQYF. CDR3 DNA sequence: TGTGCCAGCAGTTACTCCCCGACGGTTTCAGATACGCAGTATTTT.

This clonotype was found many times. The V and J genes are TRBV7-9 and TRBJ2-4; D call uncertain. CDR3 length: 13 residues. With 4 bases removed from V and 1 base from J, the gap between germline ends came to 5 bases. Germline CDR1 and CDR2: SEHNR and FQNEAQ (reference sequence). The CDR3 here is CASSSEAKNIQYF. The DNA of the CDR3 is TGTGCCAGCAGCTCAGAGGCCAAAAACATTCAGTACTTC.

The chain recombines TRBV5-1 with TRBJ2-2, with a tentative D call TRBD1 (6 bases). Trimming shortened V by 0 bases and J by 3 bases, and 9 bases separated the two germline ends. The CDR3 has 15 amino acids. Germline loops: CDR1 SGHRS, CDR2 YFSETQ. CDR3 sequence reads: CASSLDRADTGELFF. The CDR3 DNA reads as TGCGCCAGCAGCTTGGACAGGGCCGACACCGGGGAGCTGTTTTTT. Full variable domain (rest looked up from reference TRBV5-1 and TRBJ2-2): KAGVTQTPRYLIKTRGQQVTLSCSPISGHRSVSWYQQTPGQGLQFLFEYFSETQRNKGNFPGRFSGRQFSNSRSEMNVSTLELGDSALYLCASSLDRADTGELFFGEGSRLTVL.

This clonotype has ten or more counts. The rearrangement links TRBV29-1 to TRBJ1-4; D gene ambiguous. The CDR3 is 11 residues long. Germline CDR1 is SQVTM and CDR2 is ANQGSEA. V gave up 3 bases and J gave up 5 bases, with 4 bases separating them. CDR3 sequence: CSVDLNEKLFF. Here the CDR3 DNA reads TGCAGCGTTGACCTAAATGAAAAACTGTTTTTT.

This clonotype showed up many times. The V gene is TRBV5-1, the J gene TRBJ2-7; D unclear. Trimming left V 0 bases short and J 1 base short, with 20 bases between. The CDR3 is 18 residues long. Germline V gives CDR1 SGHRS, CDR2 YFSETQ. This chain's CDR3 is CASSLGSQEIPRSYEQYF. CDR3 bases: TGCGCCAGCAGCTTGGGGTCCCAGGAAATACCTCGGTCCTACGAGCAGTACTTC.

The genes are TRBV7-2 and TRBJ2-1; TRBD2 matches at 9 bases. CDR1 and CDR2 from the germline V gene are SGHTA and FQGNSA. J lost 6 bases, V lost 0 bases, and 3 bases had no gene match. CDR3 length: 15 residues. The DNA for the CDR3 is TGTGCCAGCAGCTTAGCTGGAGCGGGAGGCAATGAGCAGTTCTTC. Its translation: CASSLAGAGGNEQFF.

This clonotype has at least ten counts. V gene TRBV20-1 combines with J gene TRBJ1-1; tentative D call: TRBD1 (5 bases). CDR1 is DFQATT and CDR2 is SNEGSKA in the germline V gene (reference sequence). The CDR3 totals 11 residues. The DNA of the CDR3 is TGCAGACCGCAGGGGAACACTGAAGCTTTCTTT. Its protein is CRPQGNTEAFF.

At least ten counts were recorded for this clonotype. The rearrangement joins TRBV28 to TRBJ1-4; TRBD1 matches 7 bases. This CDR3 has 15 amino acids. Germline CDR1 MDHEN, CDR2 SYDVKM. The junction had 11 bases not matched to a gene; V was cut back by 5 bases and J by 8 bases. CDR3 loop: CASSMGQSAREKLFF. The CDR3 nucleotides read TGTGCCAGCAGTATGGGACAGTCTGCTCGGGAAAAACTGTTTTTT.

The V call is TRBV28, the J call TRBJ1-5; 10 bases align to TRBD1. The V segment lost 6 bases and the J segment 4 bases; nucleotides outside the gene matches: 6. CDR3 length equals 15 residues. The germline V gene encodes CDR1 MDHEN and CDR2 SYDVKM. Written as DNA, the CDR3 is TGTGCCAGCAGCCAGCGGACAGGGGGGAATCAGCCCCAGCATTTT. This gives the protein CASSQRTGGNQPQHF.

This clonotype occurred many times. The chain carries TRBV5-1 and TRBJ2-3; 8 positions match TRBD1. This CDR3 has 16 amino acids. CDR1 SGHRS and CDR2 YFSETQ come from the germline V gene. Losses at the gene ends were 4 bases for V and 2 bases for J; bases not matched to a gene: 9. Here the CDR3 DNA reads TGCGCCAGCAGCAGAGGACAGGGTGGGAACACAGATACGCAGTATTTT. Protein sequence: CASSRGQGGNTDTQYF.